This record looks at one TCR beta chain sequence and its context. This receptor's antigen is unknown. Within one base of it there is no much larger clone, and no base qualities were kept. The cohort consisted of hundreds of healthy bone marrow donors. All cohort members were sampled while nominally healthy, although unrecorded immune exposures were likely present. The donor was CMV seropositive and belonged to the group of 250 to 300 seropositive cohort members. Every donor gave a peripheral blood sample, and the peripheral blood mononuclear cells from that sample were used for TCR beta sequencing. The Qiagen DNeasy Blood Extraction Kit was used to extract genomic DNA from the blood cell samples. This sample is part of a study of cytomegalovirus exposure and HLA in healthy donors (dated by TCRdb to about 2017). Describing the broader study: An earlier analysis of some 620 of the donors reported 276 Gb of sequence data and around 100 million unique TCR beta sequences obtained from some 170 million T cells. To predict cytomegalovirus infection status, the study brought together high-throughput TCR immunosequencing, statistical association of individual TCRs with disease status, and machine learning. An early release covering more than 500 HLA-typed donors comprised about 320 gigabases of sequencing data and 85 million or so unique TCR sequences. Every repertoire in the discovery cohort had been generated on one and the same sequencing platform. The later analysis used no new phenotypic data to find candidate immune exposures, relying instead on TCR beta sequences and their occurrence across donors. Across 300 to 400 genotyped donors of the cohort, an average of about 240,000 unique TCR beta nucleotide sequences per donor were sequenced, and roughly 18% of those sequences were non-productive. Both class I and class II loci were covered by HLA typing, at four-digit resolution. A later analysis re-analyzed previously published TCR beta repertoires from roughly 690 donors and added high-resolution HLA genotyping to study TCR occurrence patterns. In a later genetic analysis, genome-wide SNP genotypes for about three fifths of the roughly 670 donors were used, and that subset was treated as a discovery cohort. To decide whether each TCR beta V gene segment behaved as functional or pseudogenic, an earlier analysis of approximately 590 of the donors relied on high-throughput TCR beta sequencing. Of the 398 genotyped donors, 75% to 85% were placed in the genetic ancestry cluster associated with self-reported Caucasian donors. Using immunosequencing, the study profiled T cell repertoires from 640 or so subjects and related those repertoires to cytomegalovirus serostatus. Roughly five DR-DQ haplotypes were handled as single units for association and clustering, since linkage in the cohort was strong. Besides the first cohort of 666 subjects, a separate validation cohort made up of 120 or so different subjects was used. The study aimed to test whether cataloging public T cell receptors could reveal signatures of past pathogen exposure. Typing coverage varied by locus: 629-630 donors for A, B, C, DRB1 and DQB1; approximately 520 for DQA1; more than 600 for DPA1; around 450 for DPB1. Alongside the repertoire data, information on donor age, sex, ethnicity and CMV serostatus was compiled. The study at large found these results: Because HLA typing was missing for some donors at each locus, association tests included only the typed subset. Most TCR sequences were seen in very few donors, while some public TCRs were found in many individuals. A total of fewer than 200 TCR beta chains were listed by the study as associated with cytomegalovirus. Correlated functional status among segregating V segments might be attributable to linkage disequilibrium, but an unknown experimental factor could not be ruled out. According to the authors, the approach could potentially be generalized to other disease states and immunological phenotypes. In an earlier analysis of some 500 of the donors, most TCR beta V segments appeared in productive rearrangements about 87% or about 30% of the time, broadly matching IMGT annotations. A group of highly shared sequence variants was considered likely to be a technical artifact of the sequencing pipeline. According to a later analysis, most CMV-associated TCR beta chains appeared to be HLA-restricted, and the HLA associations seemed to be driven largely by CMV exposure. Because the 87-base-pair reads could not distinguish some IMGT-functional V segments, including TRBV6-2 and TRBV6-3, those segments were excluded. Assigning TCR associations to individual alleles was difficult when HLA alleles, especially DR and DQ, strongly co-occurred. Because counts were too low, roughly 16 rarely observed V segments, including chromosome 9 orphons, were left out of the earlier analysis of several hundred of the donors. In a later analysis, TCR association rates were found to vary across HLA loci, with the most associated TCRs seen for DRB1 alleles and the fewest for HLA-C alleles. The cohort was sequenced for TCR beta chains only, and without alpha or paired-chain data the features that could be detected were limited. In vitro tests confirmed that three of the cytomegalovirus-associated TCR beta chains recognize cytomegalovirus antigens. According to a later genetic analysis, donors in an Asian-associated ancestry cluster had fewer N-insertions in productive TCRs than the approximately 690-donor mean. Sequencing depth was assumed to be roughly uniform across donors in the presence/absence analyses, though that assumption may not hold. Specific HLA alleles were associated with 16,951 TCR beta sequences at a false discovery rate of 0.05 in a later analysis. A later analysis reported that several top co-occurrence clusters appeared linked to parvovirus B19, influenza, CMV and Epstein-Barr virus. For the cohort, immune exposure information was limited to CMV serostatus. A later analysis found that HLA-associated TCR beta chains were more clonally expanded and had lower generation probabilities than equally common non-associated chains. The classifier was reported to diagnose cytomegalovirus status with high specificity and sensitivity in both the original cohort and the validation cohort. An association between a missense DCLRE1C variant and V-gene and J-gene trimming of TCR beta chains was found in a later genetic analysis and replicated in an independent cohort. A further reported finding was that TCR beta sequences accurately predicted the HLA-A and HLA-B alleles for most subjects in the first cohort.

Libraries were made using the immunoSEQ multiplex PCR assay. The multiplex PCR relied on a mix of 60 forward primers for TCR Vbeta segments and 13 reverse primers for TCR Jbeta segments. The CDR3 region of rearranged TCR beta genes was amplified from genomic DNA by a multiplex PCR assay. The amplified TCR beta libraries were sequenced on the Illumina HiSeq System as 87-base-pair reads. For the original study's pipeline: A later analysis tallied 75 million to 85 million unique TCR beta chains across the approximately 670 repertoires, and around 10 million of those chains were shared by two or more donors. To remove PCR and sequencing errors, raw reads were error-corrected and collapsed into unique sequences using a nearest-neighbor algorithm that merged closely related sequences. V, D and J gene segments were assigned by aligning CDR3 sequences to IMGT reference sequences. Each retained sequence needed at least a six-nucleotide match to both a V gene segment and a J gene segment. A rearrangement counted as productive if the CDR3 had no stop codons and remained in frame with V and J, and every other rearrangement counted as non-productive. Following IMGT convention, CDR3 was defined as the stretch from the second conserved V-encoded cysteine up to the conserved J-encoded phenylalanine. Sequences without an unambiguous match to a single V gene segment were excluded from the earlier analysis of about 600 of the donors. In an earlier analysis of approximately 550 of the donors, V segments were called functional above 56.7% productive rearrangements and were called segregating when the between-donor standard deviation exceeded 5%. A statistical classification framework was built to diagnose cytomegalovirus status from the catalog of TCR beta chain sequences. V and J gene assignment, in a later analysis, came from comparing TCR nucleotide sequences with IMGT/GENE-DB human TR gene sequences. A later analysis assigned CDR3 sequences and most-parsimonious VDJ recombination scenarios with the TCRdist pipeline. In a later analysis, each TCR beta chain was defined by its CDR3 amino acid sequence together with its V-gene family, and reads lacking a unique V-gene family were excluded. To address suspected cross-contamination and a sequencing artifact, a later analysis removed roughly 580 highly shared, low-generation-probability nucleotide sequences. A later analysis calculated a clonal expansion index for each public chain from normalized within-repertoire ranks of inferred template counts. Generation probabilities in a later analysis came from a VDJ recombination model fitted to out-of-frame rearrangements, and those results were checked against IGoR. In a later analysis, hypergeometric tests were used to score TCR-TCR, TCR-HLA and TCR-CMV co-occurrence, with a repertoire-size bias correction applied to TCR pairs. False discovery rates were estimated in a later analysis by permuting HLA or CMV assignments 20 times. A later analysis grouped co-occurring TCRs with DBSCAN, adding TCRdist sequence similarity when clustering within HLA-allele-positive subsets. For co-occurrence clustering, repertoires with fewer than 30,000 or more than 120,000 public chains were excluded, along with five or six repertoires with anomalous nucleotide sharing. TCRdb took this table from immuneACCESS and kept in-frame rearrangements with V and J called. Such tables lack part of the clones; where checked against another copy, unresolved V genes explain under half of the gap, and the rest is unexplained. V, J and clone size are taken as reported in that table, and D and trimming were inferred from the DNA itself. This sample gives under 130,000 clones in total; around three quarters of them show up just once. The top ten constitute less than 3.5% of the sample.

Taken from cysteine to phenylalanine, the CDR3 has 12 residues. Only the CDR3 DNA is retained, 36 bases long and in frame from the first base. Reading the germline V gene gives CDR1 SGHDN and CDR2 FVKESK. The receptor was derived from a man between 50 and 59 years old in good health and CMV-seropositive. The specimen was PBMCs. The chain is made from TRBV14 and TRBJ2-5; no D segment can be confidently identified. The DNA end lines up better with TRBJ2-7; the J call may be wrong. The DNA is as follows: TGTGCCAGCACCGAAAGTATATACGAGCAGTACTTC. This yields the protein CASTESIYEQYF.